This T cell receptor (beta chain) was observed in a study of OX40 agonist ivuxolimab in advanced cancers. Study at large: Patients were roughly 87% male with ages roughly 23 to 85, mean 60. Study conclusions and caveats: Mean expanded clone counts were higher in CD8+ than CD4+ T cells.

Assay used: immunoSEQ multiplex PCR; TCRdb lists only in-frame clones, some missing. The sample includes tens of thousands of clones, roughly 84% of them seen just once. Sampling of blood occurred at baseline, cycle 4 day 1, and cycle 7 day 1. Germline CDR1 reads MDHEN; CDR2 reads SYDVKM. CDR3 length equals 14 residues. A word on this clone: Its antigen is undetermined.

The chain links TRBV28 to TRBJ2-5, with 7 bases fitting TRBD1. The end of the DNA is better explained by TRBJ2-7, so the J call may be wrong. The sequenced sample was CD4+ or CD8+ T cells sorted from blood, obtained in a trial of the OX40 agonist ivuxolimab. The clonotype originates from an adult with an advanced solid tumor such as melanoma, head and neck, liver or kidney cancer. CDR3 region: CASSLGTVTYEQYF. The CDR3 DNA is TGTGCCAGCAGTTTGGGGACAGTAACCTACGAGCAGTACTTC.